The T cell receptor (beta chain) described here comes from a study of radiotherapy plus CTLA-4 blockade in lung cancer. About this clone itself: Antigen: not known.

Chemo-refractory metastatic non-small-cell lung cancer patients received focal radiation with ipilimumab CTLA-4 blockade. Findings and caveats of the study: Peripheral blood showed expansion of tumor-derived TCR clones after radiotherapy and ipilimumab. Early blood T cell clone changes and increased post-radiation serum interferon-beta were reportedly the strongest response predictors.

Method: immunoSEQ multiplex PCR; TCRdb's copy keeps in-frame clones and lacks some. The sample lists about 45,000 clones, around 73% seen once, with 3% to 4.5% in the top ten. The sequencing used peripheral blood, collected from a patient treated with radiotherapy plus ipilimumab. The clonotype originates from a human donor with non-small cell lung cancer who had a complete response to radiotherapy plus ipilimumab.

The CDR3 region is CASSRSRDRDSGYTF. CDR3 bases: TGTGCCAGCAGCCGATCCCGGGACAGGGACAGTGGCTACACCTTC. The gene calls are TRBV5-4 and TRBJ1-2; the match to TRBD1 covers 9 bases. The CDR3 consists of 15 residues. CDR1 and CDR2 (germline): SGHNT, YYREEE (reference sequence). Unmatched junction bases numbered 11, after V lost 4 bases and J lost 7 bases.